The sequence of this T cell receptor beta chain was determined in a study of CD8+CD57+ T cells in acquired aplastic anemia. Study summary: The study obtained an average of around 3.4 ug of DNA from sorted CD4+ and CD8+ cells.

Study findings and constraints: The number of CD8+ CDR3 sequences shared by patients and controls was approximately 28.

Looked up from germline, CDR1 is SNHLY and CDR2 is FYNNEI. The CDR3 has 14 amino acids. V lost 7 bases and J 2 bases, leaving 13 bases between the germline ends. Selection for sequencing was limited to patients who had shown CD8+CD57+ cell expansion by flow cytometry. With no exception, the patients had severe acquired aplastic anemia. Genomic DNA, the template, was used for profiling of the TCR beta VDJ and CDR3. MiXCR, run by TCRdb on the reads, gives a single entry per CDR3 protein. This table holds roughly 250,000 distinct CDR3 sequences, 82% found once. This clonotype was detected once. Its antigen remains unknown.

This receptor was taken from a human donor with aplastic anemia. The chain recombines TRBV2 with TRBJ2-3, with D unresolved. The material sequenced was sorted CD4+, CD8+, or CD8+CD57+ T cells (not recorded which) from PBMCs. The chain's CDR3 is CASTPVLHTDTQYF. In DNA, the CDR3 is TGTGCCAGCACCCCGGTCTTACACACAGATACGCAGTATTTT.